This T cell receptor (beta chain) was recorded in a study of blood T cell repertoires in COVID-19. Study information: Donors in the United States, Italy and Spain gave samples during acute or convalescent COVID-19. PBMCs, B-cell-depleted T cells, or T cells were the source of the cDNA or gDNA that made up the material.

In germline, CDR1 is MNHNY, CDR2 SVGAGI (reference sequence). There are 14 residues in the CDR3. Unmatched junction bases numbered 9, after V lost 6 bases and J lost 9 bases. Under the authors' procedure: Scientists estimated how many nucleated cells there were by amplifying reference gene primers. Using immunoSEQ multiplex PCR, the repertoire was profiled, and TCRdb retains in-frame clones only, with some absent. The DNA gave D and trimming, while V, J and clone size come from that table. The table has tens of thousands of clones, about 89% seen once. Sequences were obtained from peripheral blood. The chain couples TRBV6-6 to TRBJ2-1, with 9 bases that match TRBD2. This clonotype originated in a woman in her fifties or sixties with active COVID-19. The CDR3 loop reads CASRGGGREGEQFF. The CDR3 nucleotides are TGTGCCAGCAGAGGCGGGGGGCGGGAGGGTGAGCAGTTCTTC.